These 4 T cell receptor beta chains were all obtained from the same sample, sequenced in a study of regulatory T cells in long-lasting Graves disease. Time point described: newly diagnosed GD, antithyroid drugs for less than 3 months. RNA extracted from PBMCs served as the sequencing template. Investigators prepared the TCR beta libraries by applying iRepertoire HTBI primers and Arm-PCR of CDR3 regions. TCRdb re-derived calls from the multiplex PCR reads in MiXCR, one entry per CDR3 protein. The sample consists of more than 450,000 distinct CDR3 sequences, roughly 16% of them appearing once. The same data also contributed to another study, on T cells in Graves' hyperthyroidism and ophthalmopathy.

Sequencing was performed on peripheral blood mononuclear cells (PBMCs), taken at new diagnosis, from a patient treated with antithyroid drugs. The receptors were gathered from a man in his forties or fifties with Graves disease.

This clonotype was observed many times. The J gene is TRBJ1-2, the V gene TRBV7-8; D not resolved. Germline values: CDR1 SGHVS, CDR2 FQNEAQ. This CDR3 has 15 amino acids. The DNA for the CDR3 is TGTGCTCGACTGCCCGGGAGAGAAGAACTATCTGGCTACACCTTC. The encoded protein is CARLPGREELSGYTF.

This sequence joins TRBV7-9 and TRBJ2-1; TRBD2 agrees at 13 bases. CDR3 length: 15 residues. The trim removed 4 bases at V and 9 bases at J, leaving 6 bases unmatched. CDR1 is SEHNR and CDR2 is FQNEAQ in the germline V gene (reference sequence). CDR3 nucleotide sequence: TGTGCCAGCAGCTCGGGACTAGCGGGAAACGTTGAGCAGTTCTTC. This translates into CASSSGLAGNVEQFF.

This clonotype was detected ten times or more. V is TRBV20-1 and J is TRBJ2-1; 11 bases are a match to TRBD2. V lost 6 bases, J lost 4 bases, and 11 bases stayed unmatched. Looked up from germline, CDR1 is DFQATT and CDR2 is SNEGSKA (reference sequence). The CDR3 runs 16 residues. The CDR3 nucleotides read TGCAGTGCGACTGATCGACTAGCGGGAAAATACAATGAGCAGTTCTTC. This codes for CSATDRLAGKYNEQFF.

The rearrangement joins TRBV6-2 or TRBV6-3 to TRBJ2-5; 8 nucleotides match TRBD1. The CDR3 spans 12 residues. Trimming at V came to 11 bases and at J to 0 bases, leaving 2 bases not matched to a gene. Germline V gene sequence: CDR1 MNHEY, CDR2 SVGEGT. CDR3: CAVQGDQETQYF. CDR3 bases: TGTGCCGTACAGGGGGACCAAGAGACCCAGTACTTC.